What follows is one T cell receptor (beta chain) and its context. Its antigen remains undetermined. Base qualities are missing; no much larger clone stands one base away. The same DNA, extracted from blood mononuclear cells, served for both the TCR sequencing and the STAT3 sequencing. Trimming removed 3 bases from V and 6 bases from J; the gene matches leave 13 bases unexplained. Counted from cysteine to phenylalanine, this CDR3 has 16 amino acids. Just the 48-base CDR3 DNA is kept, in frame starting at base 1. For CDR1 and CDR2, the germline V gene (reference sequence) lists SGHNT and YYREEE. TCRbeta libraries were sequenced on an Illumina MiSeq, and an average of around 41,000 productive templates per sample was obtained. TCRbeta CDR3 libraries were generated with the immunoSEQ assay using multiplex PCR amplification. Per the authors' processing: Following a previously defined approach, repertoire diversity was calculated, and values close to 0 point to extremely monoclonal samples. In TCRdb, the immuneACCESS table is reduced to in-frame sequences with V and J assigned. These tables do not hold every clone; where another copy was compared, an unresolved V gene accounts for under half, and the others remain unexplained. V, J and clone size were drawn from that table, and D and trimming were deduced from the DNA. In all, the sample holds approximately 12,000 clones, and roughly 90% of those were seen once. The ten most abundant clones make up around 35% of the sample.

The data are from a study of STAT3 mutations in large granular lymphocyte leukemia (dated by TCRdb to the late 2010s). The study in broad terms: Canonical activating STAT3 mutations were detected in roughly half of the longitudinally sequenced T-LGLL patients. From an initial cohort of fewer than 250 LGL patients, about 17 representative T-LGLL cases were picked for longitudinal TCRbeta and STAT3 sequencing. On average, sequencing was done at approximately 4.2 time points per patient, with the number of samplings ranging from 2 to 8. As controls within the study, a couple of patients with natural killer LGL leukemia were also sequenced longitudinally. Over half of the T-LGLL patients were given one or more immunosuppressive therapy regimens, and around 40% of the treated patients had a hematologic response. Patients with T-cell large granular lymphocyte leukemia underwent serial deep sequencing of TCRbeta CDR3 and STAT3 to reconstruct clonal hierarchy and dynamics. General study outcomes and caveats: At least one immunodominant TCRbeta clonotype was present in every T-LGLL patient, and multiple immunodominant subclonotypes appeared in about half of the T-LGLL patients. Persisting codominant clonotypes in some patients meant a small but highly pathogenic clone may have been missed. Variable intervals between samplings and differing treatment regimens complicated linking therapy response to changes in TCR clonal burden. Because no samples were available when a clone first appeared, clonal expansion had to be inferred from samplings taken at other points. TCR clonotype switching after therapy was observed in about 35% of the 18 patients, and all newly emerging clones were found to be STAT3 wild type. The burden of the dominant TCR clone was higher than the STAT3 mutant burden in several patients, which suggests that the STAT3 mutation arose secondarily inside a clone that had already expanded.

The sample was peripheral blood mononuclear cells. This receptor chain uses TRBV5-4 and TRBJ2-7, with TRBD2 matching 9 junction bases. This clonotype was obtained from a man aged 35 to 55 with T-cell large granular lymphocyte leukemia. Some clones in this sample may be carry-over from other donors' samples. The age is the age at diagnosis. The encoded CDR3 is CASSSSGAGGPPEQYF. The DNA sequence reads TGTGCCAGCAGCTCCTCCGGGGCGGGGGGGCCGCCCGAGCAGTACTTC.